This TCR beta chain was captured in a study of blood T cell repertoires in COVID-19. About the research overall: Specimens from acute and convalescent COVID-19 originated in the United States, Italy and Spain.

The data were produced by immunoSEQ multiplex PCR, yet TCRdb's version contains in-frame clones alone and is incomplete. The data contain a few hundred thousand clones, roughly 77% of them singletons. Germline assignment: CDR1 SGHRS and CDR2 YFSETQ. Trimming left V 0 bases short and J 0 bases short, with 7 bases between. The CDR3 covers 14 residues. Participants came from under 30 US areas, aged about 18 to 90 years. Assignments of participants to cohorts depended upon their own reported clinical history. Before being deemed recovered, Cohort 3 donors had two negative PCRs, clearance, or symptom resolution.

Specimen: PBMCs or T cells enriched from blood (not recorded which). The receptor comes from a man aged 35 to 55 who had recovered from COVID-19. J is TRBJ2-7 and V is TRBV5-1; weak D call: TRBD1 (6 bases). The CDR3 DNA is TGCGCCAGCAGCTTGGGGACAGACTCCTACGAGCAGTACTTC. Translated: CASSLGTDSYEQYF.